This T cell receptor (beta chain) emerged from a study of radiation and T cells in renal cell carcinoma. V dropped 3 bases and J dropped 7 bases, with 9 bases sitting between them. The CDR3 has 13 amino acids. Per germline, CDR1 MNHEY and CDR2 SVGAGI. The repertoire was sequenced with immunoSEQ multiplex PCR; TCRdb's copy has only in-frame clones and lacks some. The table has 130,000 or so clones, 70% to 90% seen once; the top ten hold about 12%. This sample's time point: baseline pretreatment blood. Treatment indicated: 15 Gy SBRT to primary tumor, nephrectomy 4 weeks later. The J gene is TRBJ2-2, the V gene TRBV6-5; D is unclear. This sequence originates from a woman in her fifties or sixties with renal cell carcinoma. The sample in question was blood, obtained from a patient whose treatment included radiotherapy and nephrectomy. This CDR3 reads CASSYREFGELFF. The CDR3 nucleotides are TGTGCCAGCAGTTATAGGGAATTCGGGGAGCTGTTTTTT.